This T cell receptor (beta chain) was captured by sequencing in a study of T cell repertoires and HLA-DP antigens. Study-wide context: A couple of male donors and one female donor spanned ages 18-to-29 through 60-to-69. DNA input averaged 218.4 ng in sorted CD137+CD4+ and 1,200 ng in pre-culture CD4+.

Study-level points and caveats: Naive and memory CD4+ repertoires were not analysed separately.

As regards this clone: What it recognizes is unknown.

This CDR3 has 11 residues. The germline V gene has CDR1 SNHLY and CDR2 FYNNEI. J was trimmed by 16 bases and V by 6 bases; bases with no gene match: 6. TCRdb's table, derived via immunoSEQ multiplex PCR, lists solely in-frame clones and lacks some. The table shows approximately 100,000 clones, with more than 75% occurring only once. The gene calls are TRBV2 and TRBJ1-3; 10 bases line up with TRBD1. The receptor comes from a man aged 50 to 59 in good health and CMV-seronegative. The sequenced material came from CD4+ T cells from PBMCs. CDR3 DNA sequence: TGTGCCAGCAGGATCCTGGGACAGGGGTATTTT. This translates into CASRILGQGYF.